This T cell receptor beta chain appears in the sequencing data of a study of blood T cell repertoires in COVID-19 (dated by TCRdb to about 2020). Regarding the study in general: Collaborator samples came from the United States, Italy and Spain and covered acute and convalescent phases of COVID-19. A de-identified subject ID, COVID-19 status, age in years and sex were almost always included in the sample metadata. Samples were obtained from the ongoing ImmuneRACE study (first 160 participants) and from some 1,300 subjects provided by 6 global collaborators. The material from the prospective study consisted of cDNA or gDNA derived from T cells, B-cell-depleted T cells, or PBMCs. The dataset comprised deeply sampled blood TCRbeta repertoires from subjects exposed to, actively infected with, or recovered from COVID-19. Where available, HLA class I and class II types were obtained from metadata supplied by the sample provider rather than from assay-based typing. The repertoires were made available in a free public database intended to serve as a resource for research on the immune response to SARS-CoV-2. General findings and caveats noted by the study authors: The amount of clinical and demographic metadata varied by source and participant and was provided uncurated.

In Seattle, one collaborating source enrolled patients while the infection was active and tracked those patients longitudinally over the course of disease. Collaborating institutions collected whole blood in K2EDTA tubes following their own protocols. For TCRbeta analysis, collaborators shipped samples in one of three forms: frozen whole blood, isolated PBMCs, or DNA extracted from either of those sample types. TCRbeta CDR3 regions were amplified from genomic DNA using the immunoSEQ Assay, a bias-controlled multiplex PCR. The authors' analysis ran thus. Nucleated cell counts per sample were estimated from amplification of reference gene primers within the assay. To quantify the absolute abundance of each unique TCRbeta CDR3 rearrangement, sequence reads were collapsed and filtered. Productive Simpson clonality was computed per sample as the square root of Simpson's diversity index over productive rearrangements. TCRdb limited this immuneACCESS table to in-frame rearrangements with V and J called. A share of clones is missing; checked studies link under half to unresolved V genes, and the rest is unexplained. That table supplies the V and J calls and clone size; D and trimming were determined from the DNA. Across this sample there are roughly 480,000 clones, with roughly 89% seen only once. Around 0.92% of the sample goes to the ten largest clones.

Comments on this clone: Its antigen specificity is not known. No base quality information exists; no much larger clone differs at one position.

The CDR3 covers 17 residues, taking in both the cysteine and the phenylalanine. Just CDR3 DNA is preserved here, 51 bases in frame from base 1. CDR1 and CDR2 (SGHTA, FQGTGA) derive from the germline V gene. At the junction V is shortened by 1 base and J by 4 bases; bases outside the gene matches: 9. The specimen was peripheral blood. The chain employs TRBV7-3 and TRBJ2-1, with 8 bases aligning to TRBD1. The receptor's source is a man aged 18 to 35 with COVID-19, enrolled during active disease. The CDR3 protein: CASSLIGGTGAYNEQFF. The DNA sequence is TGTGCCAGCAGCTTAATAGGGGGGACAGGAGCGTACAATGAGCAGTTCTTC.